The next 10 T cell receptor beta chains were all read from a single sample in a study of blood T cell repertoires in COVID-19. Profiled with immunoSEQ multiplex PCR; TCRdb holds only in-frame clones, not every one. The table shows about 96,000 clones, with over 60% occurring only once. The sequencing input was peripheral blood. These receptors were collected from a middle-aged man who had recovered from COVID-19.

This clone has a handful of counts. The chain is built from TRBV4-1 and TRBJ1-1, with D tentatively TRBD1 (5 bases). The CDR3 runs to 13 residues. In germline, CDR1 is MGHRA, CDR2 YSYEKL. Trimming removed 4 bases from V and 1 base from J, with 7 bases in between. CDR3 sequence (DNA): TGCGCCAGCAGCCGGAGGGGGAACACTGAAGCTTTCTTT. This sequence encodes CASSRRGNTEAFF.

This clone was observed a handful of times. The J gene is TRBJ1-1, the V gene TRBV18; tentative D call: TRBD1 (5 bases). V dropped 4 bases and J dropped 3 bases, with 9 bases sitting between them. Germline V CDR1 and CDR2: KGHSH, LQKENI. The CDR3 has 13 amino acids. CDR3 nucleotide sequence: TGTGCCAGCTCACAGGGGAAAGACACTGAAGCTTTCTTT. Translating it yields CASSQGKDTEAFF.

The chain carries TRBV21-1 and TRBJ2-1; TRBD1, the D gene given by the table, was not confirmed from the DNA. TRBV21-1 is assigned pseudogene status. The CDR3 spans 15 residues. This CDR3 reads CASSKIRGSGNEQFF. The CDR3 DNA reads as TGTGCCAGCAGCAAAATAAGGGGAAGTGGCAATGAGCAGTTCTTC.

This chain uses TRBV6-4 with TRBJ2-1, with 8 bases that match TRBD2. Looked up from germline, CDR1 is MRHNA and CDR2 is SNTAGT. The CDR3 length is 15 residues. Trimming took 0 bases from V and 2 from J; bases not matched to a gene: 0. CDR3 residues: CASSDSGLAYNEQFF. Written as DNA, the CDR3 is TGTGCCAGCAGTGACTCGGGACTAGCCTACAATGAGCAGTTCTTC.

This chain uses TRBV21-1 with TRBJ2-3; TRBD2 reflects the table's D call only, with no check against the DNA. TRBV21-1 is assigned pseudogene status. The CDR3 spans 12 residues. The CDR3 DNA follows: TGTGCCAGCAAACTTAGCACAGATACGCAGTATTTT. It yields the protein CASKLSTDTQYF.

This clone was seen a handful of times. This chain joins TRBV4-2 and TRBJ1-5; tentatively, D is TRBD1 (5 bases). In germline, CDR1 is LGHNA, CDR2 YNFKEQ. The V and J ends lost 4 bases and 2 bases respectively, with 15 bases between them. The CDR3 extends over 16 amino acids. CDR3 sequence reads: CASSPSWGERNQPQHF. DNA for the CDR3: TGTGCCAGCAGCCCGTCCTGGGGGGAGCGCAATCAGCCCCAGCATTTT.

This clone was detected a few times. J is TRBJ1-2 and V is TRBV6-5; no firm D call. The germline CDR1 and CDR2 sequences are MNHEY and SVGAGI. The CDR3 has 13 residues. The V end was cut by 10 bases, the J end by 3 bases, with 15 bases between. The CDR3, as DNA: TGTGCCATCCGACACGGGAGTGACTATGGCTACACCTTC. This codes for CAIRHGSDYGYTF.

This CDR3 is CASSLLGQGATGELFF. For the CDR3, the DNA is TGTGCCAGCAGCTTACTGGGACAGGGGGCGACCGGGGAGCTGTTTTTT. The chain has TRBV7-2 and TRBJ2-2; 12 positions match TRBD1. CDR3 length: 16 amino acids. The germline gives CDR1 SGHTA, CDR2 FQGNSA. V shed 2 bases and J 5 bases; nucleotides not matched to a gene: 3.

This chain connects TRBV7-9 to TRBJ2-1; 7 bases agree with TRBD1. V was clipped by 1 base and J by 8 bases; unmatched bases: 8. This CDR3 has 15 amino acids. Germline-derived CDR1 and CDR2 are SEHNR and FQNEAQ (reference sequence). CDR3 sequence: CASSLETGIIYEQFF. CDR3 DNA sequence: TGTGCCAGCAGCTTAGAGACAGGGATAATCTATGAGCAGTTCTTC.

The rearrangement links TRBV5-1 to TRBJ2-1; 8 nucleotides line up with TRBD2. There are 16 residues in the CDR3. V shed 3 bases, J shed 7 bases, and the junction held 12 bases outside the gene matches. Per the germline V gene, CDR1 is SGHRS and CDR2 is YFSETQ. This chain's CDR3 is CASSSNPGTRINEQFF. The CDR3 DNA sequence: TGCGCCAGCAGCTCCAATCCCGGGACTAGAATTAATGAGCAGTTCTTC.